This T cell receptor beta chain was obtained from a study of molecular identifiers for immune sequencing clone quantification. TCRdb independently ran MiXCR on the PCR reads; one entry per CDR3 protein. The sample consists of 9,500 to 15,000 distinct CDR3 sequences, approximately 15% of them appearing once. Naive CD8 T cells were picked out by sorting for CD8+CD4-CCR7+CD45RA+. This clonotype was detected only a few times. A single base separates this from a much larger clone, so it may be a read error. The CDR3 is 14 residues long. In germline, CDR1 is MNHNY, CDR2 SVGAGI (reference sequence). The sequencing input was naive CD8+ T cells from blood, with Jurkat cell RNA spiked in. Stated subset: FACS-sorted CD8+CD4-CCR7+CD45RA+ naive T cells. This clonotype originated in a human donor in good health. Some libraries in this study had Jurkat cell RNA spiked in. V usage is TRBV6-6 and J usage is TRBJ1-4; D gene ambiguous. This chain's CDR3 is CTSSPIGGIEKLFF. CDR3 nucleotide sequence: TGTACCAGCAGTCCGATCGGTGGTATTGAAAAACTGTTTTTT.